This T cell receptor (beta chain) was sequenced during a study of blood T cell repertoires in COVID-19. Study context: In each case, the material was cDNA or gDNA derived from T cells, B-cell-depleted T cells, or PBMCs.

Assay: immunoSEQ multiplex PCR; the TCRdb copy retains only in-frame clones and omits some. The repertoire holds 150,000 to 200,000 clones, more than 80% seen once, with about a tenth in the top ten. The germline CDR1 and CDR2 sequences are SEHNR and FQNEAQ (reference sequence). This CDR3 is built from 15 residues. V shed 1 base and J shed 4 bases, with 13 bases lying between them. This clonotype was sampled from a human donor in a cohort sampled during active COVID-19. Specimen: peripheral blood. V and J are TRBV7-9 and TRBJ1-1; D remains ambiguous. This chain's CDR3 is CASSLVVGAGTEAFF. CDR3 sequence (DNA): TGTGCCAGCAGCTTAGTAGTAGGCGCGGGCACTGAAGCTTTCTTT.